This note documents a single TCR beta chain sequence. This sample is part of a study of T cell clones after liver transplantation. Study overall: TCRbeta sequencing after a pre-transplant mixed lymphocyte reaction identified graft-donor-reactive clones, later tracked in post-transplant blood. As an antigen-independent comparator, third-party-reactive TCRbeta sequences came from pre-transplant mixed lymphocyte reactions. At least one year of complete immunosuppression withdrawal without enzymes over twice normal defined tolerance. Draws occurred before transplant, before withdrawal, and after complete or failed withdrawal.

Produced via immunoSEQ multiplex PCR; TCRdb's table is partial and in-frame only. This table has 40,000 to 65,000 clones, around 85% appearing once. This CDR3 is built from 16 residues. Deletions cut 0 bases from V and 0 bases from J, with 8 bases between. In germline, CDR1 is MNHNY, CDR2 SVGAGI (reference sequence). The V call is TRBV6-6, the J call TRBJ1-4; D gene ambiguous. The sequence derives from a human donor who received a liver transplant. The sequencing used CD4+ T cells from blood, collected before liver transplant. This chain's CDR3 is CASSYSGRATNEKLFF. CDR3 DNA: TGTGCCAGCAGTTACTCGGGAAGGGCAACTAATGAAAAACTGTTTTTT.